The clone carrying this TCR beta chain was observed a few times. No antigen is known for it. The data derive from a study of T cell repertoires in cytomegalovirus infection. This CDR3 region has 14 residues. Germline V gene data show CDR1 as LNHDA and CDR2 as SQIVND (reference sequence). The V gene end was trimmed by 6 bases and the J gene end by 5 bases; junction bases not matched to a gene: 7. Regarding the study as a whole: Of the TCR beta families, the public ones yielded a cumulative frequency that identified carriers of CMV plus the relevant HLA. The ex vivo response showed dominance by HLA-C-restricted CMV-specific TCR beta clonotypes.

Via MiXCR, TCRdb re-called the reads, giving one row per CDR3 protein. The profile covers hundreds of thousands of distinct CDR3 sequences, with 17% appearing a single time and about 12% taken by the ten largest. The V call is TRBV19, the J call TRBJ2-1; 7 positions match TRBD2. The sequencing sample was made of PBMCs. This receptor was taken from a human donor in good health (CMV status not recorded). Some clones in this sample may be carry-over from other donors' samples. The CDR3 bases are TGTGCCAGTAGCCCGACTAGCTGGAACAATGAGCAGTTCTTC. The encoded protein is CASSPTSWNNEQFF.